Following are 9 T cell receptor beta chains from one sample sequenced in a study of cytomegalovirus exposure and HLA in healthy donors. The primer mix had 60 Vbeta and 13 Jbeta primers. Data came from immunoSEQ multiplex PCR; TCRdb stores just in-frame clones and leaves some out. Here the sample spans around 140,000 clones, approximately 82% being singletons. Source material: PBMCs. Receptors were obtained from a woman aged 55-70 years in good health and CMV-seropositive.

V usage is TRBV6-6 and J usage is TRBJ2-3; D is unresolved. CDR3 length: 15 residues. Trimming took off 2 bases at V and 1 base at J, with 10 bases between the two ends. Germline V CDR1 and CDR2: MNHNY, SVGAGI (reference sequence). The CDR3 bases are TGTGCCAGCAGTTACCTGGCGCGGCGCACAGATACGCAGTATTTT. The encoded protein is CASSYLARRTDTQYF.

The V and J genes are TRBV4-3 and TRBJ2-2; D perhaps matches TRBD2 (5 bases). The CDR3 is 16 residues long. V lost 3 bases and J lost 4, with 15 bases in between. Germline V lookup: CDR1 LGHNA, CDR2 YSLEER. CDR3 protein: CASSQEVEGSTGELFF. Here the CDR3 DNA reads TGCGCCAGCAGCCAGGAGGTAGAGGGAAGCACCGGGGAGCTGTTTTTT.

The chain is built from TRBV2 and TRBJ1-3, with 9 positions matching TRBD1. Germline V CDR1 and CDR2: SNHLY, FYNNEI. CDR3 size: 16 residues. V dropped 2 bases and J dropped 3; count of bases not matched to a gene: 5. The CDR3 DNA reads TGTGCCAGCAGTGAATACACAGGGGGCTATGGAAACACCATATATTTT. Encoded protein: CASSEYTGGYGNTIYF.

The chain combines TRBV27 with TRBJ2-7; no clear D. This CDR3 spans 14 amino acids. The germline V gene has CDR1 MNHEY and CDR2 SMNVEV (reference sequence). Trimming took 3 bases from V and 7 from J, leaving 16 bases between them. CDR3 region: CASSLSLRGWEQYF. The CDR3 DNA reads TGTGCCAGCAGTTTGAGTTTGAGAGGATGGGAGCAGTACTTC.

This chain joins TRBV5-1 and TRBJ2-3; the D gene is possibly TRBD2 (5 bases). Trimming removed 2 bases at V and 2 bases at J, with 9 bases between. The V gene's germline CDR1 is SGHRS and CDR2 YFSETQ. The CDR3 runs 14 residues. The CDR3 protein is CASSFQRHTDTQYF. The CDR3 DNA sequence: TGCGCCAGCAGCTTTCAGCGGCACACAGATACGCAGTATTTT.

J is TRBJ1-2 and V is TRBV19, with 8 bases aligning to TRBD1. V shed 6 bases and J 4 bases; nucleotides not matched to a gene: 4. This CDR3 is built from 13 residues. The germline V gene has CDR1 LNHDA and CDR2 SQIVND (reference sequence). The CDR3 spells CASRQTGGYGYTF. The CDR3 region has the DNA TGTGCCAGTAGGCAAACAGGGGGCTATGGCTACACCTTC.

The chain uses TRBV2 and TRBJ1-4, with TRBD1 identical over 9 bases. J lost 0 bases, V lost 4 bases, and 15 bases had no gene match. The CDR3 is 20 residues long. Germline CDR1 SNHLY, CDR2 FYNNEI. The CDR3 protein is CASSGADRGESLATNEKLFF. CDR3 bases: TGTGCCAGCAGTGGTGCCGACAGGGGGGAATCCCTTGCAACTAATGAAAAACTGTTTTTT.

The gene calls are TRBV5-1 and TRBJ2-7; TRBD1 matches at 9 bases. The germline CDR1 and CDR2 sequences are SGHRS and YFSETQ. J lost 5 bases, V lost 0 bases, and 3 bases had no gene match. The CDR3 runs to 14 residues. The CDR3 reads CASSLGQGEHEQYF. The CDR3 DNA reads TGCGCCAGCAGCTTGGGACAGGGGGAACACGAGCAGTACTTC.

The chain links TRBV19 to TRBJ2-3, with 11 bases lining up with TRBD1. CDR3 size: 15 residues. The V and J ends lost 7 bases and 7 bases, in that order; junction bases with no gene match: 10. The germline gives CDR1 LNHDA, CDR2 SQIVND (reference sequence). The DNA of the CDR3 is TGTGCCAGTACCCCGGGGGGACAGGGGGTACATACGCAGTATTTT. Amino acids: CASTPGGQGVHTQYF.